This entry lists 14 T cell receptor beta chains sequenced from one sample in a study of T cells in Graves' hyperthyroidism and ophthalmopathy. Authors of the study amplified TCR beta CDR3 regions from RNA transcripts. The HTBI primer set drove a first-round RT-PCR of the TCR CDR3. TCRdb fed the multiplex PCR reads into MiXCR, producing one record per CDR3 protein. The table shows about 840,000 distinct CDR3 sequences, with 38% occurring only once. Sequenced input: blood. Source of these receptors: a man between 18 and 35 years old with Graves' hyperthyroidism.

This clonotype was counted a few times. V gene TRBV7-9 combines with J gene TRBJ1-1; 9 nucleotides match TRBD1. The V gene's germline CDR1 is SEHNR and CDR2 FQNEAQ (reference sequence). J was trimmed by 6 bases and V by 5 bases; bases with no gene match: 7. The CDR3 is made up of 14 amino acids. The DNA of the CDR3 is TGTGCCAGCAGCATTGGGACAGGGTTTTCTGAAGCTTTCTTT. The encoded protein is CASSIGTGFSEAFF.

The table lists this clonotype with a few counts. This rearrangement joins TRBV19 to TRBJ2-7; D remains ambiguous. Trimming cost V 6 bases and J 0 bases, with 9 bases left between them. Germline CDR1 LNHDA, CDR2 SQIVND (reference sequence). The CDR3 extends over 13 amino acids. For the CDR3, the DNA is TGTGCCAGTAGCTCTCTCCACTCCTACGAGCAGTACTTC. Its translation is CASSSLHSYEQYF.

This clonotype has ten or more counts. The V and J genes are TRBV10-3 and TRBJ1-5; unclear D gene. The CDR3 runs 14 residues. The germline CDR1 and CDR2 sequences are ENHRY and SYGVKD. The ends were cut back, 0 bases at V and 4 bases at J, with 7 bases in the middle. CDR3 sequence reads: CAISESGINQPQHF. The DNA for the CDR3 is TGTGCCATCAGTGAGTCTGGGATTAATCAGCCCCAGCATTTT.

The chain joins TRBV12-3 or TRBV12-4 to TRBJ2-2; D is uncertain. The CDR3 length is 14 residues. The ends were cut back, 7 bases at V and 1 base at J, with 10 bases in the middle. Here the CDR3 DNA reads TGTGCCAGCACCGACATTGAGAACACCGGGGAGCTGTTTTTT. Amino acids: CASTDIENTGELFF.

This clonotype has ten or more counts. The chain employs TRBV5-1 and TRBJ2-7, with TRBD2 identical over 9 bases. Germline V gene lookup returns CDR1 SGHRS and CDR2 YFSETQ. V was clipped by 2 bases and J by 2 bases; unmatched bases: 5. The CDR3 covers 15 residues. The CDR3 loop is CASSLAAGGPYEQYF. The CDR3 DNA follows: TGCGCCAGCAGCTTAGCGGCGGGAGGGCCCTACGAGCAGTACTTC.

This clonotype was counted between two and nine times. A much larger clone differs from this one at a single base, so this may be a read error. The rearrangement links TRBV2 to TRBJ1-1, with 7 nucleotides matching TRBD1. The CDR3 extends over 13 amino acids. After removal of 8 bases from V and 1 base from J, the junction contained 4 bases not matched to a gene. Germline CDR1 SNHLY, CDR2 FYNNEI. This CDR3 is CASGWTGNTEAFF. CDR3 DNA sequence: TGTGCCAGCGGATGGACAGGGAACACTGAAGCTTTCTTT. The whole variable domain, remainder taken from reference TRBV2 and TRBJ1-1, is EPEVTQTPSHQVTQMGQEVILRCVPISNHLYFYWYRQILGQKVEFLVSFYNNEISEKSEIFDDQFSVERPDGSNFTLKIRSTKLEDSAMYFCASGWTGNTEAFFGQGTRLTVV.

The chain uses TRBV20-1 and TRBJ2-7; the D gene is possibly TRBD2 (6 bases). The germline V and J ends were trimmed by 0 bases and 2 bases, with 8 bases remaining between them. Germline V gene lookup returns CDR1 DFQATT and CDR2 SNEGSKA (reference sequence). The length of the CDR3 is 13 residues. CDR3 in amino acids: CSARERGTYEQYF. CDR3 DNA: TGCAGTGCTAGAGAACGGGGGACCTACGAGCAGTACTTC.

The chain combines TRBV5-1 with TRBJ1-1, with D uncertain. The CDR3 totals 13 residues. Trimming removed 1 base at V and 4 bases at J, with 8 bases between. Germline V lookup: CDR1 SGHRS, CDR2 YFSETQ. CDR3 protein: CASSLIGSTEAFF. CDR3 coding DNA: TGCGCCAGCAGCTTGATAGGGTCCACTGAAGCTTTCTTT.

The gene calls are TRBV10-3 and TRBJ2-5, with TRBD1 matching over 8 bases. Germline lookup yields CDR1 ENHRY and CDR2 SYGVKD. This CDR3 contains 14 residues. V dropped 6 bases and J dropped 3; count of bases not matched to a gene: 6. The CDR3 coding sequence is TGTGCCATCAGCGGACAGGGCGGGAAAGAGACCCAGTACTTC. Translation gives CAISGQGGKETQYF.

The chain employs TRBV5-5 and TRBJ1-1, with D perhaps matching TRBD1 (6 bases). V gave up 3 bases and J gave up 5 bases, with 11 bases separating them. Germline V gene lookup returns CDR1 SGHKS and CDR2 YYEKEE (reference sequence). This CDR3 comprises 13 residues. The CDR3 coding sequence is TGTGCCAGCAGCTGGGGGACAAGGACTGAAGCTTTCTTT. Translating gives CASSWGTRTEAFF.

The chain is built from TRBV7-9 and TRBJ1-6; TRBD1 is a possible D gene (5 bases). The CDR3 spans 14 residues. Deletions cut 4 bases from V and 10 bases from J, with 14 bases between. Germline CDR1 and CDR2: SEHNR and FQNEAQ (reference sequence). CDR3 nucleotides: TGTGCCAGCAGCTCCTCGGGACGCGAATCACCCCTCCACTTT. Protein sequence: CASSSSGRESPLHF.

This clonotype was observed at least ten times. V gene TRBV2 combines with J gene TRBJ1-6; 7 nucleotides agree with TRBD1. This CDR3 is 13 amino acids long. Trimming removed 6 bases from V and 7 bases from J; junction bases left unmatched: 3. Per the germline V gene, CDR1 is SNHLY and CDR2 is FYNNEI. CDR3 region: CASSDRENSPLHF. CDR3 bases: TGTGCCAGCAGCGACAGGGAGAATTCACCCCTCCACTTT. The full variable domain, with the rest looked up from reference TRBV2 and TRBJ1-6, is EPEVTQTPSHQVTQMGQEVILRCVPISNHLYFYWYRQILGQKVEFLVSFYNNEISEKSEIFDDQFSVERPDGSNFTLKIRSTKLEDSAMYFCASSDRENSPLHFGNGTRLTVT.

This clonotype was seen more than once but under ten times. V gene TRBV7-9 combines with J gene TRBJ2-2, with D perhaps TRBD2 (5 bases). With 11 bases removed from V and 2 bases from J, the gap between germline ends came to 9 bases. CDR3 size: 12 residues. Per germline, CDR1 SEHNR and CDR2 FQNEAQ (reference sequence). The CDR3 here is CARTGNTGELFF. The CDR3 DNA is TGTGCCCGGACTGGAAACACCGGGGAGCTGTTTTTT.

This clonotype was seen many times. The V gene is TRBV5-1, the J gene TRBJ2-7; D is unresolved. The CDR3 is made up of 13 amino acids. The germline V gene has CDR1 SGHRS and CDR2 YFSETQ. The V and J ends lost 3 bases and 0 bases respectively, with 7 bases between them. The CDR3 DNA reads TGCGCCAGCAGCTCGCCCCCCTCCTACGAGCAGTACTTC. Its protein product is CASSSPPSYEQYF.